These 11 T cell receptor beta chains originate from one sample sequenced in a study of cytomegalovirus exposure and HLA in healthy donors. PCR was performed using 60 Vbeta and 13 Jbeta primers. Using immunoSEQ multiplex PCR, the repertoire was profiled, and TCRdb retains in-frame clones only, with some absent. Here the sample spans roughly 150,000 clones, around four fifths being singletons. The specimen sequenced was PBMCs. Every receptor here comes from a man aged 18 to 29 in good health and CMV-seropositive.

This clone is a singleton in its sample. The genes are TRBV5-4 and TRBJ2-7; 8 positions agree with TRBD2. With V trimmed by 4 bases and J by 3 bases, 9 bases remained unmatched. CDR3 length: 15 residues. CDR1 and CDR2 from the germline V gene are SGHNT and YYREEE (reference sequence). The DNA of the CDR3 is TGTGCCAGCAGCCCGGGGGGGAGCGGGATCTACGAGCAGTACTTC. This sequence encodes CASSPGGSGIYEQYF.

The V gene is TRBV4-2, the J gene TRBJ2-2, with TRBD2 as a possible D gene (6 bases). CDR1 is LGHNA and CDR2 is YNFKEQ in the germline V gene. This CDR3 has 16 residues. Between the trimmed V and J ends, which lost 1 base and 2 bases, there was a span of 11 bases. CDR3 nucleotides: TGTGCCAGCAGCCAAGGTAGCGGATTAAACACCGGGGAGCTGTTTTTT. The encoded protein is CASSQGSGLNTGELFF.

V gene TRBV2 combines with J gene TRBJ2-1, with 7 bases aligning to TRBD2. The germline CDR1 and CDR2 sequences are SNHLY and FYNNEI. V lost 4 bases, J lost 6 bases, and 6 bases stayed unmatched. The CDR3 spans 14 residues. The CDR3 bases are TGTGCCAGCAGTGGATGGGGGGGGACCAATGAGCAGTTCTTC. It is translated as CASSGWGGTNEQFF.

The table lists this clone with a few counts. CDR3 region: CASSLEGGRVLTYEQYF. The CDR3 DNA sequence: TGTGCCAGCAGTTTAGAGGGGGGGCGGGTACTTACCTACGAGCAGTACTTC. This chain uses TRBV28 with TRBJ2-7, with D possibly being TRBD2 (7 bases). In germline, CDR1 is MDHEN, CDR2 SYDVKM. The CDR3 runs 17 residues. Trimming took off 2 bases at V and 2 bases at J, with 19 bases between the two ends.

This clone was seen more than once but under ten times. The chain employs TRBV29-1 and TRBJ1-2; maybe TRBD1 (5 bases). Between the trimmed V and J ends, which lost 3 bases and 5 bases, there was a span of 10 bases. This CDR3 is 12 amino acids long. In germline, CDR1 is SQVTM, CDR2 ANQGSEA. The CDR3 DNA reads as TGCAGCGTTGACGGGGGTAAGTATGGCTACACCTTC. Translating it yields CSVDGGKYGYTF.

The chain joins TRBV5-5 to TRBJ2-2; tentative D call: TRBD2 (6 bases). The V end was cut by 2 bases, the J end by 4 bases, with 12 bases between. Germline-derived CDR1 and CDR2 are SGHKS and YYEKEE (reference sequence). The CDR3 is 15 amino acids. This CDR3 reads CASSLGGSRTGELFF. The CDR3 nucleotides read TGTGCCAGCAGCTTAGGAGGGAGCCGCACCGGGGAGCTGTTTTTT.

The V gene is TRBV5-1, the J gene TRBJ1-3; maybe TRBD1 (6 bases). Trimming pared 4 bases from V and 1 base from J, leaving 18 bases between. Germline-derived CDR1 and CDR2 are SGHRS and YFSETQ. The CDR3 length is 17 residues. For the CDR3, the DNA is TGCGCCAGCAGCCTTACCGGGATAGGGACATCTGGAAACACCATATATTTT. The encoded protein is CASSLTGIGTSGNTIYF.

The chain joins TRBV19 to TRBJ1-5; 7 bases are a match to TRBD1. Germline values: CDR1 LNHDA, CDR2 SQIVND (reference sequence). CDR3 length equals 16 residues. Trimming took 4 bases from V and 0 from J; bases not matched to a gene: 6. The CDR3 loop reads CASSSTGVYSNQPQHF. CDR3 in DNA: TGTGCCAGTAGTAGTACAGGGGTTTATAGCAATCAGCCCCAGCATTTT.

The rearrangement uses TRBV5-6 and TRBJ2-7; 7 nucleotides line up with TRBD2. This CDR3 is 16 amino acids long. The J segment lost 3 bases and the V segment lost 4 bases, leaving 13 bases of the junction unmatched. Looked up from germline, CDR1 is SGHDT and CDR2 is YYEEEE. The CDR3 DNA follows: TGTGCCAGCAGCACCTCCCTGGGGGGGGAGATCTACGAGCAGTACTTC. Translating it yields CASSTSLGGEIYEQYF.

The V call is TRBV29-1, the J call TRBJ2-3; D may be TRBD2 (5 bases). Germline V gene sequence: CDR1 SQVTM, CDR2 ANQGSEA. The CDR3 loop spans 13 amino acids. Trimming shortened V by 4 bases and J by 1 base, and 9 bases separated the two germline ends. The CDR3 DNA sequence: TGCAGCGTTGCAGGAGGAGGCACAGATACGCAGTATTTT. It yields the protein CSVAGGGTDTQYF.

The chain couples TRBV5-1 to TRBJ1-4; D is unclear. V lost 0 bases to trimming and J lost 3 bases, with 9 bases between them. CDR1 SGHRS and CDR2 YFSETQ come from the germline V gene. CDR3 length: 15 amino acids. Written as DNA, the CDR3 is TGCGCCAGCAGCTTGGACGGTCCCCCTAATGAAAAACTGTTTTTT. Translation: CASSLDGPPNEKLFF.